This T cell receptor (beta chain) is drawn from a study of quantifying T cell responses using KT2 cells. As for the study in general: TCR alpha and beta constant-region primers primed reverse transcription of RNA. The second PCR ran as a qPCR until a predetermined fluorescence threshold was reached. Study-level points and caveats: KT2 sequences were detected down to about one KT2 cell per 100,000 PBMC.

The cDNA 3' end received a ligated oligonucleotide with a UMI. The first PCR ran about 4 cycles with an equimolar RC1.1 and RC1.2 beta primer mix. Using its own MiXCR run on the UMI-ligation and nested PCR reads, TCRdb lists one record per CDR3 protein. This repertoire shows tens of thousands of distinct CDR3 sequences, about a tenth found once; its top ten account for more than 9.5%. There are many counts of this clonotype. The antigen remains undetermined. V gave up 2 bases and J gave up 10 bases, with 20 bases separating them. CDR3 length: 15 amino acids. Germline loops: CDR1 SNHLY, CDR2 FYNNEI. Specimen: PBMCs spiked with cells of the T cell clone KT2. The chain employs TRBV2 and TRBJ1-1; no definite D call. This TCR was recovered from a human donor. The CDR3 DNA reads as TGTGCCAGCAGTGAATTATTAAGAAGGACCTTTGGAGCTTTCTTT. Its translation: CASSELLRRTFGAFF. Using reference TRBV2 and TRBJ1-1 for the parts outside the CDR3, the full variable domain is EPEVTQTPSHQVTQMGQEVILRCVPISNHLYFYWYRQILGQKVEFLVSFYNNEISEKSEIFDDQFSVERPDGSNFTLKIRSTKLEDSAMYFCASSELLRRTFGAFFGQGTRLTVV.